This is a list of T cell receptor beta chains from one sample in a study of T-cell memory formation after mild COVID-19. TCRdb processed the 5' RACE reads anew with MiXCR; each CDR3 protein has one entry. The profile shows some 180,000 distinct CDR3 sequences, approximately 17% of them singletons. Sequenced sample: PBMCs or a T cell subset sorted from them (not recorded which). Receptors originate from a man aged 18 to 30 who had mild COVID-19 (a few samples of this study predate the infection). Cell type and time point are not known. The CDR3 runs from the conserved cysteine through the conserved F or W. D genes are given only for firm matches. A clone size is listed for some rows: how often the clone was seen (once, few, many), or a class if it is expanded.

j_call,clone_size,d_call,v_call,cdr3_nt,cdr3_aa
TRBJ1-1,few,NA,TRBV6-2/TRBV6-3,TGTGCCAGCAGCCGACACCAGCCAACAGGGCCCGGCACTGAAGCTTTCTTT,CASSRHQPTGPGTEAFF
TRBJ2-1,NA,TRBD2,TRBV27,TGTGCCAGCATCGGACTAGCGAGTAATGAGCAGTTCTTC,CASIGLASNEQFF
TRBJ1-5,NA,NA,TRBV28,TGTGCCAGCAGTTTGGGAGACAGGCACAATAAGCCCCAGCATTTT,CASSLGDRHNKPQHF
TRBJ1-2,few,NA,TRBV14,TGTGCCAGCAGCCTTAACACGGCGTGGGGCTACACCTTC,CASSLNTAWGYTF
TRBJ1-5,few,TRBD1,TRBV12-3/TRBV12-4,TGTGCCAGCAGTTCTAATCAGGGGGCTAGCAATCAGCCCCAGCATTTT,CASSSNQGASNQPQHF
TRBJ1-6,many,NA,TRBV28,TGTGCCAGCACCGTTGGGGCCAGTGCCTATAATTCACCCCTCCACTTT,CASTVGASAYNSPLHF
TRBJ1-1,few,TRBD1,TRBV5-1,TGCGCCAGCAGCCAGGGGGTGAGGGGCACTGAAGCTTTCTTT,CASSQGVRGTEAFF
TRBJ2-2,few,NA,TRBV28,TGTGCCAGCAGGACAGGCATGGCCGGGGAGCTGTTTTTT,CASRTGMAGELFF
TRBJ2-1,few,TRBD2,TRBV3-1,TGTGCCAGCAGCCTGACTAGCGGGGGGTGGGGTGAGCAGTTCTTC,CASSLTSGGWGEQFF
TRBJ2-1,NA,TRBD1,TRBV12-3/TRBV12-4,TGTGCCAGCAGTTTAGGGACAGGGGGGCAGTTCTTC,CASSLGTGGQFF
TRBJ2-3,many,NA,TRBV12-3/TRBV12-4,TGTGCCAGCAGCACAGGGCAAGATACGCAGTATTTT,CASSTGQDTQYF
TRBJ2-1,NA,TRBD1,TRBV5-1,TGCGCCAGCAGCCCCGGACAGGCAAGGCCCTACAATGAGCAGTTCTTC,CASSPGQARPYNEQFF
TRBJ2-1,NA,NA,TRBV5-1,TGCGCCAGCAGCGCCCAGGAGTGGAGTGAGCAGTTCTTC,CASSAQEWSEQFF
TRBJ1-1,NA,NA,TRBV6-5,TGTGCCAGCAGTCGGACACAGGTAAACACTGAAGCTTTCTTT,CASSRTQVNTEAFF
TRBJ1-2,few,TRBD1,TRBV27,TGTGCCAGCAGAGCCACCCCCGGCCAGGGGGCCATCACCTTC,CASRATPGQGAITF
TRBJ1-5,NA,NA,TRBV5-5,TGTGCCAGCAGCCCCCGGGACCCCCCGGAGCCCCAGCATTTT,CASSPRDPPEPQHF
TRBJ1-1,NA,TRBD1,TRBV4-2,TGTGCCAGCAGCCTAGACAGGGATGAAGCTTTCTTT,CASSLDRDEAFF
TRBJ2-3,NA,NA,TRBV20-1,TGCAGTGCTCGGGGTTTCACAGATACGCAGTATTTT,CSARGFTDTQYF